The rows below give T cell receptor beta chains drawn from one sample of a study of naive and memory T cell subsets. TCRdb called the UMI-ligation and nested PCR reads again in MiXCR, with one record for every CDR3 protein. Of roughly 100,000 distinct CDR3 sequences listed, more than 14% are singletons. Sequenced: naive CD8+ T cells from blood. The receptors originated from a human donor in good health. The CDR3 runs from the conserved cysteine through the conserved F or W. The D gene is left open where the match is weak. Clone size is shown for a subset of rows, as once, few, many or a class of expanded clone.

j_gene: TRBJ2-5; d_gene: TRBD1; v_gene: TRBV30; abundance: few; CDR3aa: CAVGQGALPIQETQYF; CDR3nt: TGTGCCGTCGGACAGGGTGCGCTACCCATTCAAGAGACCCAGTACTTC
j_gene: TRBJ1-1; d_gene: NA; v_gene: TRBV29-1; abundance: NA; CDR3aa: CSVEGSGDTEAFF; CDR3nt: TGCAGCGTTGAAGGTTCGGGGGATACTGAAGCTTTCTTT
j_gene: TRBJ2-3; d_gene: TRBD2; v_gene: TRBV28; abundance: NA; CDR3aa: CASYTGTSGPDTQYF; CDR3nt: TGTGCCAGCTACACCGGGACTAGCGGACCAGATACGCAGTATTTT
j_gene: TRBJ1-6; d_gene: TRBD1; v_gene: TRBV20-1; abundance: NA; CDR3aa: CSATRDSFSPLHF; CDR3nt: TGCAGTGCTACGCGGGACAGCTTTTCACCCCTCCACTTT
j_gene: TRBJ2-1; d_gene: TRBD2; v_gene: TRBV7-2; abundance: NA; CDR3aa: CASTLELAEDEQFF; CDR3nt: TGTGCCAGCACCCTGGAGCTAGCGGAAGATGAGCAGTTCTTC
j_gene: TRBJ2-1; d_gene: NA; v_gene: TRBV29-1; abundance: NA; CDR3aa: CSVEGVEVGEQFF; CDR3nt: TGCAGCGTTGAAGGGGTCGAAGTCGGTGAGCAGTTCTTC
j_gene: TRBJ2-7; d_gene: NA; v_gene: TRBV30; abundance: NA; CDR3aa: CACRPPPYGEQYF; CDR3nt: TGTGCCTGTCGACCCCCTCCCTACGGGGAGCAGTACTTC
j_gene: TRBJ2-2; d_gene: NA; v_gene: TRBV12-3/TRBV12-4; abundance: few; CDR3aa: CASTLSYTGELFF; CDR3nt: TGTGCCAGCACTTTGTCTTACACCGGGGAGCTGTTTTTT
j_gene: TRBJ1-3; d_gene: NA; v_gene: TRBV19; abundance: many; CDR3aa: CASSPGQITRDTIYF; CDR3nt: TGTGCCAGTAGTCCCGGACAGATCACTCGAGACACCATATATTTT
j_gene: TRBJ1-2; d_gene: TRBD1; v_gene: TRBV10-3; abundance: many; CDR3aa: CAISELDRAHDGYTF; CDR3nt: TGTGCCATCAGTGAGTTGGACAGGGCCCACGATGGCTACACCTTC
j_gene: TRBJ1-1; d_gene: NA; v_gene: TRBV19; abundance: NA; CDR3aa: CASSTNLGTEAFF; CDR3nt: TGTGCCAGTAGTACCAACTTGGGGACTGAAGCTTTCTTT
j_gene: TRBJ2-1; d_gene: NA; v_gene: TRBV12-3/TRBV12-4; abundance: NA; CDR3aa: CASGEGFEQFF; CDR3nt: TGTGCCAGCGGCGAGGGGTTTGAGCAGTTCTTC
j_gene: TRBJ2-7; d_gene: NA; v_gene: TRBV5-4; abundance: many; CDR3aa: CASSLKPTEQYF; CDR3nt: TGTGCCAGCAGCTTGAAGCCAACCGAGCAGTACTTC
j_gene: TRBJ1-4; d_gene: NA; v_gene: TRBV7-9; abundance: few; CDR3aa: CASSLREEKLFF; CDR3nt: TGTGCCAGCAGCTTACGTGAGGAAAAACTGTTTTTT
j_gene: TRBJ1-2; d_gene: NA; v_gene: TRBV20-1; abundance: few; CDR3aa: CSANAGGLGDGYTF; CDR3nt: TGCAGTGCTAACGCGGGAGGTCTTGGTGATGGCTACACCTTC
j_gene: TRBJ1-4; d_gene: NA; v_gene: TRBV12-3/TRBV12-4; abundance: NA; CDR3aa: CASSFWNEKLFF; CDR3nt: TGTGCCAGCAGTTTTTGGAATGAAAAACTGTTTTTT
j_gene: TRBJ2-1; d_gene: NA; v_gene: TRBV7-9; abundance: NA; CDR3aa: CASSRMLVINVDEQFF; CDR3nt: TGTGCCAGCAGCCGGATGCTAGTAATCAACGTCGATGAGCAGTTCTTC
j_gene: TRBJ2-7; d_gene: TRBD2; v_gene: TRBV19; abundance: few; CDR3aa: CASSATSATYEQYF; CDR3nt: TGTGCCAGTAGTGCAACTAGCGCCACCTACGAGCAGTACTTC
j_gene: TRBJ1-1; d_gene: NA; v_gene: TRBV6-2/TRBV6-3; abundance: few; CDR3aa: CASSPLDTHTEAFF; CDR3nt: TGTGCCAGCAGTCCCCTTGATACCCACACTGAAGCTTTCTTT
j_gene: TRBJ2-1; d_gene: NA; v_gene: TRBV4-2; abundance: NA; CDR3aa: CASSLGGNSLEQFF; CDR3nt: TGTGCCAGCAGCCTAGGGGGGAATAGTCTTGAGCAGTTCTTC
j_gene: TRBJ2-1; d_gene: TRBD2; v_gene: TRBV10-3; abundance: few; CDR3aa: CAISEGAGSDNEQFF; CDR3nt: TGTGCCATCAGTGAGGGAGCGGGATCGGACAATGAGCAGTTCTTC
j_gene: TRBJ2-1; d_gene: TRBD2; v_gene: TRBV7-2; abundance: NA; CDR3aa: CASSLEGTSSLQFF; CDR3nt: TGTGCCAGCAGCTTAGAGGGGACTAGCTCTTTGCAGTTCTTC
j_gene: TRBJ2-1; d_gene: NA; v_gene: TRBV7-9; abundance: many; CDR3aa: CASSLALRWEQFF; CDR3nt: TGTGCCAGCAGCTTAGCTCTGCGGTGGGAGCAGTTCTTC
j_gene: TRBJ2-3; d_gene: TRBD2; v_gene: TRBV7-9; abundance: NA; CDR3aa: CASSFVRGGGGGPTDTQYF; CDR3nt: TGTGCCAGCAGCTTTGTTCGCGGCGGCGGGGGGGGCCCCACAGATACGCAGTATTTT
j_gene: TRBJ2-7; d_gene: NA; v_gene: TRBV28; abundance: NA; CDR3aa: CASSEATVGRSTGKYF; CDR3nt: TGTGCCAGCAGTGAGGCCACGGTGGGACGTTCTACGGGCAAGTACTTC
j_gene: TRBJ2-1; d_gene: NA; v_gene: TRBV20-1; abundance: few; CDR3aa: CSARDVDRDNEQFF; CDR3nt: TGCAGTGCTAGAGACGTGGACCGAGACAATGAGCAGTTCTTC
j_gene: TRBJ2-2; d_gene: NA; v_gene: TRBV29-1; abundance: few; CDR3aa: CSVRGSGELFF; CDR3nt: TGCAGCGTCCGGGGTTCCGGGGAGCTGTTTTTT
j_gene: TRBJ2-7; d_gene: NA; v_gene: TRBV10-3; abundance: few; CDR3aa: CATWGQTASYEQYF; CDR3nt: TGTGCCACCTGGGGGCAGACGGCCTCCTACGAGCAGTACTTC
j_gene: TRBJ1-5; d_gene: NA; v_gene: TRBV12-3/TRBV12-4; abundance: NA; CDR3aa: CASSSPLGAGNQPQHF; CDR3nt: TGTGCCAGCAGTTCCCCCCTGGGGGCCGGGAATCAGCCCCAGCATTTT
j_gene: TRBJ1-1; d_gene: NA; v_gene: TRBV20-1; abundance: many; CDR3aa: CSASLVDTEAFF; CDR3nt: TGCAGTGCTAGTTTGGTTGACACTGAAGCTTTCTTT
j_gene: TRBJ2-6; d_gene: TRBD1; v_gene: TRBV5-6; abundance: few; CDR3aa: CASSPLPGQDSGANVLTF; CDR3nt: TGTGCCAGCAGCCCACTGCCCGGACAGGACTCTGGGGCCAACGTCCTGACTTTC
j_gene: TRBJ2-7; d_gene: TRBD1; v_gene: TRBV27; abundance: NA; CDR3aa: CASTGQGAWEQYF; CDR3nt: TGTGCCAGCACGGGACAGGGGGCTTGGGAGCAGTACTTC
j_gene: TRBJ1-1; d_gene: NA; v_gene: TRBV4-3; abundance: few; CDR3aa: CASSQEGIVGSTEAFF; CDR3nt: TGCGCCAGCAGCCAAGAAGGGATCGTTGGGTCCACTGAAGCTTTCTTT
j_gene: TRBJ1-1; d_gene: NA; v_gene: TRBV6-5; abundance: NA; CDR3aa: CASSYPSGTGEAFF; CDR3nt: TGTGCCAGCAGTTACCCCTCAGGGACGGGTGAAGCTTTCTTT
j_gene: TRBJ2-3; d_gene: TRBD2; v_gene: TRBV20-1; abundance: many; CDR3aa: CSARSGTSGTDTQYF; CDR3nt: TGCAGTGCTAGAAGCGGGACTAGCGGCACAGATACGCAGTATTTT
j_gene: TRBJ2-3; d_gene: NA; v_gene: TRBV27; abundance: NA; CDR3aa: CASSRGFTDTQYF; CDR3nt: TGTGCCAGCAGCCGGGGATTTACAGATACGCAGTATTTT
j_gene: TRBJ2-2; d_gene: NA; v_gene: TRBV9; abundance: many; CDR3aa: CASSVGDHTGELFF; CDR3nt: TGTGCCAGCAGCGTAGGGGACCACACCGGGGAGCTGTTTTTT
j_gene: TRBJ2-5; d_gene: TRBD2; v_gene: TRBV20-1; abundance: few; CDR3aa: CSANSGSGETQYF; CDR3nt: TGCAGTGCTAATAGCGGGAGCGGGGAGACCCAGTACTTC
j_gene: TRBJ1-4; d_gene: NA; v_gene: TRBV3-1; abundance: few; CDR3aa: CASSQVDSTVFF; CDR3nt: TGTGCCAGCAGCCAAGTTGACAGCACTGTGTTTTTT
j_gene: TRBJ2-3; d_gene: NA; v_gene: TRBV6-6; abundance: NA; CDR3aa: CASSYSLRDRCPDTQYF; CDR3nt: TGTGCCAGCAGTTACTCTCTCCGAGACCGATGTCCAGATACGCAGTATTTT
j_gene: TRBJ2-3; d_gene: NA; v_gene: TRBV25-1; abundance: once; CDR3aa: CASSDYKGLLGDTQYF; CDR3nt: TGTGCCAGCAGTGATTATAAGGGGCTATTAGGAGATACGCAGTATTTT
j_gene: TRBJ2-7; d_gene: TRBD2; v_gene: TRBV19; abundance: few; CDR3aa: CASRSGRAPYEQYF; CDR3nt: TGTGCCAGTAGAAGCGGGAGGGCTCCCTACGAGCAGTACTTC
j_gene: TRBJ2-7; d_gene: NA; v_gene: TRBV12-3/TRBV12-4; abundance: NA; CDR3aa: CASRSQGGEQYF; CDR3nt: TGTGCCAGCAGGTCGCAAGGGGGCGAGCAGTACTTC
j_gene: TRBJ2-3; d_gene: TRBD2; v_gene: TRBV4-2; abundance: few; CDR3aa: CASSASGAGGFADTQYF; CDR3nt: TGTGCCAGCAGCGCCAGTGGAGCGGGGGGGTTTGCAGATACGCAGTATTTT
j_gene: TRBJ2-2; d_gene: NA; v_gene: TRBV11-3; abundance: NA; CDR3aa: CASSPPANTGELFF; CDR3nt: TGTGCCAGCTCCCCGCCGGCGAACACCGGGGAGCTGTTTTTT
j_gene: TRBJ1-5; d_gene: NA; v_gene: TRBV20-1; abundance: NA; CDR3aa: CSAMGEDQPQHF; CDR3nt: TGCAGTGCTATGGGAGAGGATCAGCCCCAGCATTTT
j_gene: TRBJ2-7; d_gene: NA; v_gene: TRBV27; abundance: NA; CDR3aa: CASSRLGGAPYEQYF; CDR3nt: TGTGCCAGCAGTCGACTTGGGGGGGCTCCCTACGAGCAGTACTTC
j_gene: TRBJ2-7; d_gene: NA; v_gene: TRBV4-2; abundance: NA; CDR3aa: CASSQDTLGTSYEQYF; CDR3nt: TGTGCCAGCAGCCAAGACACCCTAGGGACCTCCTACGAGCAGTACTTC